These 4 T cell receptor beta chains came from one sample sequenced in a study of shared clonotypes between healthy human individuals. Produced via immunoSEQ multiplex PCR; TCRdb's table is partial and in-frame only. This repertoire shows 2 million or so clones, 85% to 95% found once; its top ten account for 0.1% to 0.15%. Material for sequencing was naive CD4+ T cells sorted from blood. Described subset: CD45RA+ positively selected. The receptor set was obtained from a man between 18 and 29 years old in good health.

CDR3 residues: CASSLGTYYTDTQYF. The CDR3 DNA reads as TGTGCCAGCAGCTTAGGGACTTATTACACAGATACGCAGTATTTT. The gene calls are TRBV7-2 and TRBJ2-3; tentative D call: TRBD2 (5 bases). The CDR3 has 15 residues. The germline gives CDR1 SGHTA, CDR2 FQGNSA. V was shortened by 1 base and J by 2 bases, with 10 bases between the two germline ends.

The V and J genes are TRBV7-9 and TRBJ2-3; D unclear. The CDR3 is made up of 14 amino acids. With 3 bases removed from V and 4 bases from J, the gap between germline ends came to 11 bases. From germline, CDR1 is SEHNR and CDR2 FQNEAQ (reference sequence). As DNA, the CDR3 is TGTGCCAGCAGCTTGATAGGGAACCCAGATACGCAGTATTTT. As protein: CASSLIGNPDTQYF.

As DNA, the CDR3 is TGTGCCAGTAGTACTCATCCCGGGACAGGGATGGGCTATGGCTACACCTTC. It encodes CASSTHPGTGMGYGYTF. The chain is built from TRBV19 and TRBJ1-2; 9 positions agree with TRBD1. V lost 4 bases to trimming and J lost 4 bases; unmatched junction nucleotides: 13. The CDR3 length is 17 residues. Germline V gives CDR1 LNHDA, CDR2 SQIVND (reference sequence). Drawing the rest from reference TRBV19 and TRBJ1-2, the complete variable domain is DGGITQSPKYLFRKEGQNVTLSCEQNLNHDAMYWYRQDPGQGLRLIYYSQIVNDFQKGDIAEGYSVSREKKESFPLTVTSAQKNPTAFYLCASSTHPGTGMGYGYTFGSGTRLTVV.

The chain recombines TRBV13 with TRBJ1-1; 7 bases agree with TRBD1. The germline gives CDR1 PRHDT, CDR2 FYEKMQ (reference sequence). The trim removed 5 bases at V and 4 bases at J, leaving 7 bases unmatched. There are 14 residues in the CDR3. In DNA form, the CDR3 reads TGTGCCAGCAGCCGAAGACAGGGACTCACTGAAGCTTTCTTT. Translating gives CASSRRQGLTEAFF.